This entry lists 19 T cell receptor beta chains sequenced from one sample in a study of T cells in Graves' hyperthyroidism and ophthalmopathy (dated by TCRdb to between 2018 and 2020). Library generation was performed with multiplex PCR. The run used an Illumina HiSeq 2000. TCR beta CDR3 regions were amplified from RNA transcripts. For the first round of RT-PCR on the TCR CDR3, the HTBI primer set was used together with the Qiagen OneStep RT-PCR kit. TCRdb reprocessed the public reads (quality trimming at Q25 with fastp, clone calling with MiXCR) and kept in-frame beta chains. A single entry per CDR3 protein holds the most common genes and DNA from its merged rows. This sample lists around 690,000 distinct CDR3 sequences; under 25% were detected once. The ten largest make up roughly a third of the sample. Sequences were obtained from blood. These receptor sequences come from a man under 40 with Graves' ophthalmopathy.

The CDR3 nucleotides read TGTGCCAGCCCCCCCGCGGGGACGGGAGGAGGCTACAATGAGCAGTTCTTC. It translates to CASPPAGTGGGYNEQFF. The chain links TRBV28 to TRBJ2-1; 7 nucleotides match TRBD2. Germline CDR1 and CDR2: MDHEN and SYDVKM. This CDR3 spans 17 amino acids. The V segment lost 8 bases and the J segment 3 bases; nucleotides outside the gene matches: 16.

J is TRBJ2-7 and V is TRBV27; 8 nucleotides agree with TRBD1. With 0 bases clipped from V and 5 bases from J, the junction kept 3 bases outside the gene matches. The CDR3 extends over 14 amino acids. Germline V CDR1 and CDR2: MNHEY, SMNVEV (reference sequence). CDR3 residues: CASSLSQGVNEQYF. The CDR3 DNA is TGTGCCAGCAGTTTATCACAGGGGGTAAACGAGCAGTACTTC.

This clonotype was counted ten times or more. In nucleotides, the CDR3 is TGTGCCAGTAGTACTGACGGACTCTATGGCTACACCTTC. Its protein is CASSTDGLYGYTF. The J gene is TRBJ1-2, the V gene TRBV19; D ambiguous. Deletions cut 4 bases from V and 4 bases from J, with 10 bases between. Germline CDR1 reads LNHDA; CDR2 reads SQIVND (reference sequence). CDR3 size: 13 residues.

This clonotype showed up many times. V gene TRBV30 combines with J gene TRBJ1-2; 7 positions match TRBD1. CDR1 and CDR2 (germline): GTSNPN, SVGIG (reference sequence). J gave up 0 bases and V 5 bases, and 15 bases lay outside the gene matches. CDR3 length: 17 amino acids. Written as DNA, the CDR3 is TGTGCCTGGTGGGGCCTTAGGGACAGCCGGTCTAACTATGGCTACACCTTC. It yields the protein CAWWGLRDSRSNYGYTF.

The gene calls are TRBV3-1 and TRBJ2-5, with D tentatively TRBD1 (5 bases). Trimming removed 2 bases from V and 1 base from J, with 14 bases in between. Germline CDR1 is LGHDT and CDR2 is YNNKEL (reference sequence). The CDR3 is 16 residues long. The CDR3 nucleotides read TGTGCCAGCAGCCAAATGTACAGGAACTCCCAAGAGACCCAGTACTTC. Its protein product is CASSQMYRNSQETQYF.

This clonotype was observed at least ten times. This chain links TRBV5-1 with TRBJ2-7; D uncertain. This CDR3 is 14 amino acids long. V dropped 2 bases and J dropped 2 bases, with 11 bases sitting between them. Germline-derived CDR1 and CDR2 are SGHRS and YFSETQ. CDR3 sequence: CASSFDLGTYEQYF. The CDR3 coding sequence is TGCGCCAGCAGCTTTGATTTAGGGACCTACGAGCAGTACTTC. The full variable domain, with the rest looked up from reference TRBV5-1 and TRBJ2-7, is KAGVTQTPRYLIKTRGQQVTLSCSPISGHRSVSWYQQTPGQGLQFLFEYFSETQRNKGNFPGRFSGRQFSNSRSEMNVSTLELGDSALYLCASSFDLGTYEQYFGPGTRLTVT.

This clonotype was seen more than once but under ten times. V and J are TRBV19 and TRBJ1-2; the D is unclear. Trimming took 0 bases from V and 8 from J, leaving 10 bases between them. The CDR3 extends over 13 amino acids. Germline loops: CDR1 LNHDA, CDR2 SQIVND (reference sequence). The CDR3 loop is CASSIDRPSGYTF. CDR3 DNA: TGTGCCAGTAGTATAGATCGGCCGTCCGGCTACACCTTC.

The V call is TRBV6-1, the J call TRBJ1-5; D ambiguous. Germline V gene lookup returns CDR1 MNHNS and CDR2 SASEGT. V was clipped by 7 bases and J by 3 bases, with 13 bases between them. The CDR3 spans 14 residues. CDR3 in amino acids: CASNSRRLNQPQHF. The CDR3 DNA reads as TGTGCCAGCAATTCCCGGCGGCTCAATCAGCCCCAGCATTTT.

The V and J genes are TRBV7-2 and TRBJ2-7; TRBD2 agrees at 12 bases. CDR1 is SGHTA, CDR2 FQGNSA, per germline. With V trimmed by 6 bases and J by 2 bases, 14 bases remained unmatched. This CDR3 spans 18 amino acids. The CDR3 DNA reads as TGTGCCAGCAGTCCTCCTCCGGGACTAGCGGGCCTTACCTACGAGCAGTACTTC. Translated: CASSPPPGLAGLTYEQYF.

This clonotype showed up many times. This sequence may be a read error, since a much larger clone differs from it by one base. This rearrangement joins TRBV27 to TRBJ1-1; no clear D. This CDR3 spans 12 amino acids. Trimming removed 4 bases from V and 1 base from J, with 4 bases in between. CDR1 and CDR2 from the germline V gene are MNHEY and SMNVEV (reference sequence). CDR3 sequence reads: CASSYRNTEAFF. In nucleotides, the CDR3 is TGTGCCAGCAGTTACCGGAACACTGAAGCTTTCTTT.

The chain joins TRBV10-3 to TRBJ1-2; D not certain. The CDR3 spans 13 residues. Germline-derived CDR1 and CDR2 are ENHRY and SYGVKD. The germline V and J ends were trimmed by 0 bases and 8 bases, with 10 bases remaining between them. The CDR3 DNA reads TGTGCCATCAGTGAGTCGGATATGAGGGGCTACACCTTC. Amino acids: CAISESDMRGYTF.

The chain is built from TRBV20-1 and TRBJ1-1, with D unresolved. V lost 5 bases, J lost 7 bases, and 8 bases lay in between. This CDR3 region has 10 residues. Germline V gene lookup returns CDR1 DFQATT and CDR2 SNEGSKA (reference sequence). CDR3 loop: CSAPFGEAFF. The CDR3 nucleotides read TGCAGTGCTCCTTTTGGTGAAGCTTTCTTT.

This clonotype was counted a few times. The rearrangement links TRBV12-3 or TRBV12-4 to TRBJ1-2, with 9 nucleotides matching TRBD1. This CDR3 has 15 amino acids. V gave up 3 bases and J gave up 4 bases; unmatched junction bases: 6. The CDR3 protein is CASSLAGQGLYGYTF. The DNA of the CDR3 is TGTGCCAGCAGTTTGGCGGGACAGGGCCTCTATGGCTACACCTTC.

The chain is built from TRBV18 and TRBJ1-4; 7 bases fit TRBD1. The V segment lost 3 bases and the J segment 5 bases; nucleotides outside the gene matches: 3. Germline lookup yields CDR1 KGHSH and CDR2 LQKENI. The CDR3 is 14 amino acids. CDR3 in DNA: TGTGCCAGCTCACCCAACAGGGGAAATGAAAAACTGTTTTTT. It encodes CASSPNRGNEKLFF.

The V and J genes are TRBV11-2 and TRBJ2-5; TRBD2 agrees at 8 bases. CDR1 and CDR2 (germline): SGHAT, FQNNGV. The V and J ends lost 1 base and 5 bases, in that order; junction bases with no gene match: 9. The CDR3 is 16 amino acids. CDR3 sequence: CASSLAASGSKETQYF. CDR3 nucleotide sequence: TGTGCCAGCAGCTTAGCGGCCAGCGGGAGTAAGGAGACCCAGTACTTC.

This clonotype showed up just a few times. The chain uses TRBV9 and TRBJ2-2; D remains unclear. Germline CDR1 is SGDLS and CDR2 is YYNGEE. V was pared by 0 bases and J by 3 bases, with 12 bases between. The CDR3 contains 16 residues. CDR3 loop: CASSVATQVHTGELFF. The CDR3 DNA follows: TGTGCCAGCAGCGTAGCTACGCAGGTTCACACCGGGGAGCTGTTTTTT.

Ten or more counts support this clonotype. This CDR3 is CASSSRDQYF. For the CDR3, the DNA is TGTGCCAGCAGTTCCCGGGACCAGTACTTC. This sequence joins TRBV28 and TRBJ2-5, with D perhaps matching TRBD2 (5 bases). This CDR3 spans 10 amino acids. Germline V gene data show CDR1 as MDHEN and CDR2 as SYDVKM. V lost 4 bases and J lost 10, with 7 bases in between.

Ten or more counts support this clonotype. The gene calls are TRBV28 and TRBJ1-1; D unresolved. Germline V gene data show CDR1 as MDHEN and CDR2 as SYDVKM. Trimming stripped 5 bases from V and 4 bases from J, with 17 bases between. This CDR3 region has 15 residues. For the CDR3, the DNA is TGTGCCAGCAGTCCGATTCGGTCTTTACTCACTGAAGCTTTCTTT. Protein sequence: CASSPIRSLLTEAFF.

This clonotype was counted a few times. The chain uses TRBV10-3 and TRBJ1-4; D uncertain. Germline CDR1 reads ENHRY; CDR2 reads SYGVKD. The V gene lost 6 bases and the J gene lost 6 bases, with 14 bases spanning the gap. This CDR3 has 14 residues. DNA of the CDR3: TGTGCCATCAGACCGGATCCCACGGATGAAAAACTGTTTTTT. Its protein product is CAIRPDPTDEKLFF.